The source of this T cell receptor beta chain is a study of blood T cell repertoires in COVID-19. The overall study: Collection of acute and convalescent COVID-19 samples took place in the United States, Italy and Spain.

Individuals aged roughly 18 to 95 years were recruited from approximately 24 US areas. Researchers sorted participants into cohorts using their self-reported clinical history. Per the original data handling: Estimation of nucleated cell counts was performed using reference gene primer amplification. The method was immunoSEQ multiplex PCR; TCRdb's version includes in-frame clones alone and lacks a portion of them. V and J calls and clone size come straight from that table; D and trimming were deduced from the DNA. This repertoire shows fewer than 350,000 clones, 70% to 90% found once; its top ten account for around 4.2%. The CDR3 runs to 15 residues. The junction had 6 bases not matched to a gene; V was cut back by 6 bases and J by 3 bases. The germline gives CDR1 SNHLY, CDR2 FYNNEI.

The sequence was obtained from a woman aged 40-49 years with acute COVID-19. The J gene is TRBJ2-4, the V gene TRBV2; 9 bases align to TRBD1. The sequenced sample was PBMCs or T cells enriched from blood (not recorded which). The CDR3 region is CASRGQGKIKNIQYF. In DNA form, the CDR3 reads TGTGCCAGCAGGGGACAGGGTAAAATCAAAAACATTCAGTACTTC.